This T cell receptor (beta chain) was found in a study of blood T cell repertoires in COVID-19 (dated by TCRdb to about 2020). Broadly, across the study: Collaborator samples came from the United States, Italy and Spain and covered acute and convalescent phases of COVID-19. Where available, HLA class I and class II types were obtained from metadata supplied by the sample provider rather than from assay-based typing. A de-identified subject ID, COVID-19 status, age in years and sex were almost always included in the sample metadata. The repertoires were made available in a free public database intended to serve as a resource for research on the immune response to SARS-CoV-2. Samples came from the ongoing ImmuneRACE study (first 160 participants) plus 1,254 subjects from 6 global collaborators. The material from the prospective study consisted of cDNA or gDNA derived from T cells, B-cell-depleted T cells, or PBMCs. The dataset comprised deeply sampled blood TCRbeta repertoires from subjects exposed to, actively infected with, or recovered from COVID-19.

TCRbeta CDR3 regions were amplified from genomic DNA using the immunoSEQ Assay, a bias-controlled multiplex PCR. The paper's processing steps were these. Within the assay, amplification of reference gene primers was used to estimate how many nucleated cells each sample contained. To quantify the absolute abundance of each unique TCRbeta CDR3 rearrangement, sequence reads were collapsed and filtered. For each sample, productive Simpson clonality was calculated as the square root of Simpson's diversity index across productive rearrangements. TCRdb retrieved this table from immuneACCESS and kept in-frame rearrangements only. Not all clones are present; in checked studies, unresolved V genes account for under half, and no reason is known for the remainder. That table is the source of V, J and clone size, and D and trimming were worked out from the DNA. The table for this sample lists about 94,000 clones; 80% of them were counted only once. The top ten hold over 15% of the sample.

The paper's findings and limits, for the study overall: The amount of clinical and demographic metadata varied by source and participant and was provided uncurated.

Looking up the germline V gene (reference sequence) yields CDR1 LNHDA and CDR2 SQIVND. Counted from cysteine to phenylalanine, this CDR3 has 13 amino acids. Only CDR3 DNA remains: 39 bases, in frame from the first base. The junction shows trimming of 10 bases on V and 5 bases on J, plus 17 bases between the germline ends. Whole blood was collected in K2EDTA tubes by collaborating institutions according to the institutions' own protocols. For TCRbeta analysis, collaborators shipped samples as frozen whole blood, isolated PBMCs, or DNA extracted from either of those sample types. As to this clone: This clone's antigen is unknown. No much larger clone is present one base from it, and per-base qualities are unavailable.

Sequencing input: peripheral blood. Rearrangement joined TRBV19 to TRBJ1-2, with the D gene uncertain. This sequence originates from a woman of 80 years or more with acute or convalescent COVID-19. The sequenced DNA is TGTGCCACCAGTCCCGCCAGGTCGTATGGCTACACCTTC. Translation gives CATSPARSYGYTF.